Listed below are T cell receptor beta chains from one sample, sequenced in a study of CD8+CD57+ T cells in acquired aplastic anemia. TCRdb called the reads again in MiXCR, with one record for every CDR3 protein. The data show about 260,000 distinct CDR3 sequences, approximately 79% seen once. Material for sequencing was sorted CD4+, CD8+, or CD8+CD57+ T cells (not recorded which) from PBMCs. All receptors derive from a human donor with aplastic anemia. Each CDR3 is given with its conserved first and last residue.

J: TRBJ2-5
V: TRBV7-8
CDR3: CAGSRAGAAISF

J: TRBJ1-2
V: TRBV2
CDR3: CASGGGGGGGYTF

J: TRBJ2-5
V: TRBV2
CDR3: CASSKASSQETQHF

J: TRBJ1-1
V: TRBV29-1
CDR3: CTGQGVTEAFF

J: TRBJ1-1
V: TRBV7-2
CDR3: CASSLGPRENAEVFF

J: TRBJ2-1
V: TRBV7-9
CDR3: CASSEEGGGSGDEQFF

J: TRBJ2-7
V: TRBV7-3
CDR3: CASSCQGLASPQYF

J: TRBJ2-3
V: TRBV15
CDR3: CATSRVGDTQYF

J: TRBJ2-6
V: TRBV7-2
CDR3: CASSLAGGPDTQSNVLTF

J: TRBJ2-7
V: TRBV7-2
CDR3: CASTLGDSYEQYF

J: TRBJ2-3
V: TRBV9
CDR3: CASADAGTDTQYF

J: TRBJ1-1
V: TRBV19
CDR3: CASSFQRKGAREKEAFF

J: TRBJ1-6
V: TRBV7-9
CDR3: CAGQWARETQYFGHF

J: TRBJ2-5
V: TRBV15
CDR3: CASSRGSNQETQYF

J: TRBJ2-1
V: TRBV13
CDR3: CASSAAGGSYNEKFF

J: TRBJ1-4
V: TRBV24-1
CDR3: CAIKESPGEQINEKLFF

J: TRBJ2-1
V: TRBV9
CDR3: CASSEATFTDTLF

J: TRBJ1-2
V: TRBV5-1
CDR3: CASSRRGNDGYTF

J: TRBJ2-1
V: TRBV29-1
CDR3: CSVAGMNFYNEQFF

J: TRBJ1-1
V: TRBV9
CDR3: CASSATSVGNTEAFF

J: TRBJ2-7
V: TRBV19
CDR3: CACRGTSEYEQYF

J: TRBJ2-3
V: TRBV7-9
CDR3: CASSFVPGEQSFGF

J: TRBJ1-5
V: TRBV7-9
CDR3: CASSVCPRNEQLFHF

J: NA
V: TRBV9
CDR3: CASSVAGLGNEQYF

J: TRBJ2-3
V: TRBV10-3
CDR3: CAISSDRGGTDTQYF

J: TRBJ2-1
V: TRBV7-8
CDR3: CASSLAGSAGTEEQFF

J: NA
V: TRBV9
CDR3: CASSGASNTQYF

J: TRBJ1-1
V: TRBV5-5
CDR3: CASSQGLAGGYTFGF

J: TRBJ2-3
V: TRBV7-3
CDR3: CASSLAGGADEEAF

J: TRBJ2-3
V: TRBV7-8
CDR3: CASGDGAGATKYF

J: TRBJ2-3
V: TRBV15
CDR3: CATSRDSGGASTDTQYF

J: TRBJ1-2
V: TRBV2
CDR3: CASSPTGTGDYGYTF

J: TRBJ2-7
V: TRBV9
CDR3: CASSVALTLRDAEQYF

J: NA
V: TRBV24-1
CDR3: CATGTSGGTDTQFF

J: TRBJ1-5
V: TRBV2
CDR3: CASGDKGDDTRHF